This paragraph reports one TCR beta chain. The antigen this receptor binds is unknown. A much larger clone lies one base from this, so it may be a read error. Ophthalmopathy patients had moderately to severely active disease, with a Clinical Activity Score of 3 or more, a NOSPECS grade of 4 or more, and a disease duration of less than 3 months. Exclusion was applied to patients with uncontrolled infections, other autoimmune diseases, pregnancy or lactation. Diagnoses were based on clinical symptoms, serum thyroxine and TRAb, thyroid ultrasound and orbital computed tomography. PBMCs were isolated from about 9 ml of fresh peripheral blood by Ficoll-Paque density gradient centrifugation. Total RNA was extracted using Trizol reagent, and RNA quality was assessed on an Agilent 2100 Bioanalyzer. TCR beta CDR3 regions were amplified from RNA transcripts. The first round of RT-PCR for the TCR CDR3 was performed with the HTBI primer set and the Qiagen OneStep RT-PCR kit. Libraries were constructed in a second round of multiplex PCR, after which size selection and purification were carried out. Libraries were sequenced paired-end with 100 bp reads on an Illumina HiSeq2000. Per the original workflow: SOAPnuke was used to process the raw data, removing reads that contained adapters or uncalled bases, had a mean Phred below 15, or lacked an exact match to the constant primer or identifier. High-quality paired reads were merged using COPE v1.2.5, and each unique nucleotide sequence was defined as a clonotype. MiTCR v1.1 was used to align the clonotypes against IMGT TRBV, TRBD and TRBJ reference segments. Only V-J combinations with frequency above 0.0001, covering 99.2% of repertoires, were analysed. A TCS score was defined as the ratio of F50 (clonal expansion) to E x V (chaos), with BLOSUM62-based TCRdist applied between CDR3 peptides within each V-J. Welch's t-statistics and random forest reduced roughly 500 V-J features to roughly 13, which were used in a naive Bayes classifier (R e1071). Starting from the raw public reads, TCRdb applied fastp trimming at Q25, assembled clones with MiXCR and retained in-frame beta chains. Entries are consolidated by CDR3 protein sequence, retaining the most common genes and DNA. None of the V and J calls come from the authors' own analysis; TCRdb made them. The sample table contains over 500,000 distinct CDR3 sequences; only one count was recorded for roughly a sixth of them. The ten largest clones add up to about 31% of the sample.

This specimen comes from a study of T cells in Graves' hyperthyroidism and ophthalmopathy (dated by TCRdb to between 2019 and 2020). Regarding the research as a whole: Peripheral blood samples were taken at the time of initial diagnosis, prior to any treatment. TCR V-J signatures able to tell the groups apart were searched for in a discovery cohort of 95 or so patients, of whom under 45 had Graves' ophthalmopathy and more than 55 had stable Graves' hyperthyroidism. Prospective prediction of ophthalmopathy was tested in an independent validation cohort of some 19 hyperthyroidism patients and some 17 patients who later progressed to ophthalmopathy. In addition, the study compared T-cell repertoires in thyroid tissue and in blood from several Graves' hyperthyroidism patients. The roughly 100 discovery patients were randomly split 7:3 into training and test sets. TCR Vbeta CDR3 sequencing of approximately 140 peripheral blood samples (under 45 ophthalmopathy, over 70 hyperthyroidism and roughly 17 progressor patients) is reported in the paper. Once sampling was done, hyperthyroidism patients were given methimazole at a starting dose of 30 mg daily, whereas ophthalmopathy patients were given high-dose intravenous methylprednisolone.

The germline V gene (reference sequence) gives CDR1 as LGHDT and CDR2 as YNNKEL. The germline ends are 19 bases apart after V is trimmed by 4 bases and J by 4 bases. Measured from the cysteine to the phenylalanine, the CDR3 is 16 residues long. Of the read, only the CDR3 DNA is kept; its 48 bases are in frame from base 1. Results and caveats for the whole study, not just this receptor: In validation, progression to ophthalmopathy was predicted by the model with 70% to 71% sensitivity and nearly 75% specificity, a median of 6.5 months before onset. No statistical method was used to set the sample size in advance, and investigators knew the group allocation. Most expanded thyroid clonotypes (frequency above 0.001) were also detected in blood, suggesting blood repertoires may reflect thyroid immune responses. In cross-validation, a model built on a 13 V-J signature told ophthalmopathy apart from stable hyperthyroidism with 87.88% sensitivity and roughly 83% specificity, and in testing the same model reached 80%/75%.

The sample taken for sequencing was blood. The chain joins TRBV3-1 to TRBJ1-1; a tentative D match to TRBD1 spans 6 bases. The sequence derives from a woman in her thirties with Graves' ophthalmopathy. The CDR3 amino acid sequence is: CASSPPAGEGITEAFF. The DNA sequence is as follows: TGTGCCAGCAGCCCTCCGGCAGGGGAGGGTATCACTGAAGCTTTCTTT. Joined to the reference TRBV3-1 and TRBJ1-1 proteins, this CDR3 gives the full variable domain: DTAVSQTPKYLVTQMGNDKSIKCEQNLGHDTMYWYKQDSKKFLKIMFSYNNKELIINETVPNRFSPKSPDKAHLNLHINSLELGDSAVYFCASSPPAGEGITEAFFGQGTRLTVV.